The 28 T cell receptor beta chains in this list originate from one sample, sequenced in a study of response to subunit inactivated influenza vaccine. Via MiXCR, TCRdb re-called the RT-PCR reads, giving one row per CDR3 protein. The sample includes more than 700,000 distinct CDR3 sequences, approximately 21% seen only once; the top ten take more than 8.5%. The material sequenced was PBMCs from blood, taken 4 to 6 days after vaccination. Source of these receptors: a man in his forties or fifties who received an inactivated influenza vaccine.

The chain combines TRBV7-2 with TRBJ2-3; maybe TRBD1 (5 bases). The V end lost 3 bases, the J end lost 9 bases, and 22 bases lay between the germline ends. Germline CDR1 reads SGHTA; CDR2 reads FQGNSA. There are 16 residues in the CDR3. CDR3 DNA sequence: TGTGCCAGCAGCTTCGGTGTGCAGATTACAAGGGGAACGCAGTATTTT. As protein: CASSFGVQITRGTQYF.

This clonotype came up a few times. J is TRBJ2-2 and V is TRBV9, with 9 bases that match TRBD1. Germline CDR1 is SGDLS and CDR2 is YYNGEE. The CDR3 is 15 amino acids. V was pared by 5 bases and J by 6 bases, with 8 bases of the junction left unmatched. The CDR3 coding sequence is TGTGCCAGCAGGGCAGGCGGGACAGGGTCCGGGGAGCTGTTTTTT. Amino acid sequence: CASRAGGTGSGELFF.

This clonotype was recorded a few times. The chain couples TRBV5-6 to TRBJ2-7; 9 positions match TRBD2. The CDR3 length is 16 residues. Germline values: CDR1 SGHDT, CDR2 YYEEEE. V shed 1 base and J 4 bases; nucleotides not matched to a gene: 9. The CDR3 sequence: CASSLFGAGLAYEQYF. In DNA form, the CDR3 reads TGTGCCAGCAGCTTGTTTGGAGCGGGACTAGCATACGAGCAGTACTTC.

This clonotype was picked up a small number of times. The V and J genes are TRBV7-8 and TRBJ2-1; D may be TRBD2 (5 bases). The germline CDR1 and CDR2 sequences are SGHVS and FQNEAQ. The V end lost 5 bases, the J end lost 15 bases, and 17 bases lay between the germline ends. There are 12 residues in the CDR3. The CDR3 coding sequence is TGTGCCAGCAGCCTACACGGGGTAGCATTGTTCTTC. Translated: CASSLHGVALFF. The full variable domain, in which reference TRBV7-8 and TRBJ2-1 provide the parts outside the CDR3, is GAGVSQSPRYKVAKRGQDVALRCDPISGHVSLFWYQQALGQGPEFLTYFQNEAQLDKSGLPSDRFFAERPEGSVSTLKIQRTQQEDSAVYLCASSLHGVALFFGPGTRLTVL.

The CDR3 DNA reads TGTGCCAGCAGCCCTGCGGTGGGGGCGGCAGATACGCAGTATTTT. Translated: CASSPAVGAADTQYF. The rearrangement links TRBV12-3 or TRBV12-4 to TRBJ2-3; tentative D call: TRBD1 (6 bases). The CDR3 has 15 residues. Between the trimmed V and J ends, which lost 6 bases and 4 bases, there was a span of 17 bases.

This clonotype was found many times. The rearrangement links TRBV7-2 to TRBJ2-2; D is unclear. The CDR3 runs 15 residues. V shed 3 bases and J shed 3 bases, with 11 bases lying between them. CDR1 is SGHTA, CDR2 FQGNSA, per germline. CDR3 nucleotides: TGTGCCAGCAGCTTGAGGCTGGGGTACACCGGGGAGCTGTTTTTT. Translated: CASSLRLGYTGELFF. The entire variable domain, with the rest obtained from reference TRBV7-2 and TRBJ2-2, is as follows: GAGVSQSPSNKVTEKGKDVELRCDPISGHTALYWYRQSLGQGLEFLIYFQGNSAPDKSGLPSDRFSAERTGGSVSTLTIQRTQQEDSAVYLCASSLRLGYTGELFFGEGSRLTVL.

The CDR3 sequence is CASSGASQETQYF. In DNA form, the CDR3 reads TGTGCCAGCAGTGGTGCGTCCCAAGAGACCCAGTACTTC. The chain has TRBV28 and TRBJ2-5, with no clear D. Germline assignment: CDR1 MDHEN and CDR2 SYDVKM. This CDR3 region has 13 residues. The V end lost 5 bases, the J end lost 1 base, and 8 bases lay between the germline ends. Drawing the rest from reference TRBV28 and TRBJ2-5, the complete variable domain is DVKVTQSSRYLVKRTGEKVFLECVQDMDHENMFWYRQDPGLGLRLIYFSYDVKMKEKGDIPEGYSVSREKKERFSLILESASTNQTSMYLCASSGASQETQYFGPGTRLLVL.

The chain employs TRBV7-9 and TRBJ2-2, with D unresolved. CDR3 size: 13 residues. V shed 3 bases and J shed 5 bases, with 7 bases lying between them. Germline V gene data show CDR1 as SEHNR and CDR2 as FQNEAQ (reference sequence). CDR3 protein: CASSLIVTGELFF. The DNA of the CDR3 is TGTGCCAGCAGCTTGATAGTAACCGGGGAGCTGTTTTTT.

The genes are TRBV11-2 and TRBJ2-7, with TRBD1 as a possible D gene (5 bases). V shed 0 bases and J shed 3 bases, with 12 bases lying between them. This CDR3 has 15 amino acids. CDR1 SGHAT and CDR2 FQNNGV come from the germline V gene. The CDR3 DNA is TGTGCCAGCAGCTTAGATTTTGGGCAGGGCTACGAGCAGTACTTC. The encoded protein is CASSLDFGQGYEQYF.

In this sample, this clonotype turned up a few times. V is TRBV6-2 or TRBV6-3 and J is TRBJ2-5; 7 bases agree with TRBD1. V lost 2 bases, J lost 13 bases, and 7 bases stayed unmatched. Germline-derived CDR1 and CDR2 are MNHEY and SVGEGT. CDR3 length: 12 residues. This CDR3 reads CASSYPGTAPYF. CDR3 in DNA: TGTGCCAGCAGTTACCCCGGGACAGCCCCGTACTTC.

The J gene is TRBJ2-3, the V gene TRBV4-3; D possibly corresponds to TRBD2 (7 bases). The CDR3 is 18 amino acids. Germline CDR1 is LGHNA and CDR2 is YSLEER. Trimming stripped 0 bases from V and 2 bases from J, with 18 bases between. Written as DNA, the CDR3 is TGCGCCAGCAGCCAAGAAGTCGGGGGGCGCCCCCCCACAGATACGCAGTATTTT. It translates to CASSQEVGGRPPTDTQYF.

Concerning this clonotype itself: The germline gene is not matched at one end of the junction; a read error may be the cause. The V and J genes are TRBV7-7 and TRBJ2-1; 7 positions match TRBD1. Germline-derived CDR1 and CDR2 are SSHAT and FNYEAQ (reference sequence). The CDR3 is 14 amino acids. The chain's CDR3 is CASSTGQESNEQFF. CDR3 coding DNA: TGTGCTAGCAGCACCGGACAGGAGTCCAATGAGCAGTTCTTC.

This clonotype was counted a few times. V and J are TRBV24-1 and TRBJ2-3; TRBD2 aligns across 11 bases. V lost 1 base and J lost 5; bases outside the gene matches: 1. The CDR3 is made up of 15 amino acids. The germline CDR1 and CDR2 sequences are KGHDR and SFDVKD. The chain's CDR3 is CATSDFGLAGDTQYF. The CDR3 DNA reads TGTGCCACCAGTGATTTCGGACTAGCGGGAGATACGCAGTATTTT.

A note on this clonotype: One base away lies a much larger clone, so this may be a sequencing read error. This chain links TRBV25-1 with TRBJ2-2; D is uncertain. The CDR3 totals 12 residues. Trimming shortened V by 3 bases and J by 3 bases, and 2 bases separated the two germline ends. The germline V gene encodes CDR1 MGHDK and CDR2 SYGVNS. The CDR3, as DNA: TGTGCCAGCAGTGATGACACCGGGGAGCTGTTTTTT. Amino acids: CASSDDTGELFF.

This rearrangement joins TRBV19 to TRBJ1-5, with no clear D. The CDR3 has 14 residues. Trimming cost V 1 base and J 4 bases, with 8 bases left between them. Looked up from germline, CDR1 is LNHDA and CDR2 is SQIVND (reference sequence). The CDR3 bases are TGTGCCAGTAGTATAGGGGCAAGAAATCAGCCCCAGCATTTT. Amino acids: CASSIGARNQPQHF.

This clonotype was observed a few times. The rearrangement uses TRBV18 and TRBJ2-3; TRBD2 agrees at 9 bases. The CDR3 has 16 residues. The J segment lost 0 bases and the V segment lost 3 bases, leaving 4 bases of the junction unmatched. CDR1 and CDR2 (germline): KGHSH, LQKENI. The CDR3 is CASSPLAGSSTDTQYF. CDR3 DNA: TGTGCCAGCTCACCTCTAGCGGGGAGTAGCACAGATACGCAGTATTTT.

The chain has TRBV7-2 and TRBJ1-2, with D hard to call. The germline CDR1 and CDR2 sequences are SGHTA and FQGNSA. V shed 1 base and J shed 5 bases, with 8 bases lying between them. This CDR3 is 13 amino acids long. The CDR3 loop reads CASSLDLGYGYTF. Written as DNA, the CDR3 is TGTGCCAGCAGCTTAGATCTGGGTTATGGCTACACCTTC.

This clonotype was counted ten times or more. The CDR3: CSVGQSSGANVLTF. DNA of the CDR3: TGCAGCGTTGGACAGAGCTCTGGGGCCAACGTCCTGACTTTC. The genes are TRBV29-1 and TRBJ2-6, with D possibly matching TRBD1 (5 bases). This CDR3 has 14 residues. Germline V gene data show CDR1 as SQVTM and CDR2 as ANQGSEA. Between the trimmed V and J ends, which lost 4 bases and 0 bases, there was a span of 7 bases.

The chain couples TRBV7-2 to TRBJ2-1; 11 nucleotides line up with TRBD1. The CDR3 runs 18 residues. V shed 0 bases and J 8 bases; nucleotides not matched to a gene: 12. Looked up from germline, CDR1 is SGHTA and CDR2 is FQGNSA. This CDR3 is CASSLALPGQGVRDEQFF. The CDR3 coding sequence is TGTGCCAGCAGCTTAGCCCTTCCGGGACAGGGGGTGCGGGATGAGCAGTTCTTC. The variable domain in full, with the rest retrieved from reference TRBV7-2 and TRBJ2-1, is GAGVSQSPSNKVTEKGKDVELRCDPISGHTALYWYRQSLGQGLEFLIYFQGNSAPDKSGLPSDRFSAERTGGSVSTLTIQRTQQEDSAVYLCASSLALPGQGVRDEQFFGPGTRLTVL.

The V and J genes are TRBV4-3 and TRBJ2-4; D is perhaps TRBD2 (5 bases). The germline V gene has CDR1 LGHNA and CDR2 YSLEER. The CDR3 is made up of 12 amino acids. The V gene lost 0 bases and the J gene lost 8 bases, with 5 bases spanning the gap. The CDR3 nucleotides read TGCGCCAGCAGCCAAGAGCGGGACATTCAGTACTTC. This encodes CASSQERDIQYF.

This clonotype was detected ten times or more. The rearrangement joins TRBV29-1 to TRBJ2-5; D is uncertain. Germline CDR1 SQVTM, CDR2 ANQGSEA. The CDR3 runs to 13 residues. V dropped 1 base and J dropped 0 bases, with 6 bases sitting between them. Written as DNA, the CDR3 is TGCAGCGTTGAAGCGGTACACCAAGAGACCCAGTACTTC. This sequence encodes CSVEAVHQETQYF.

This clonotype was seen more than once but under ten times. This rearrangement joins TRBV29-1 to TRBJ2-1; unclear D gene. The CDR3 totals 15 residues. Trimming pared 4 bases from V and 0 bases from J, leaving 13 bases between. The germline gives CDR1 SQVTM, CDR2 ANQGSEA. In DNA form, the CDR3 reads TGCAGCGTTGGGTACTCCCCGCTCTCCTACAATGAGCAGTTCTTC. Translated, it gives CSVGYSPLSYNEQFF.

This sequence joins TRBV3-1 and TRBJ1-2; no clear D. The CDR3 sequence is 14 residues long. V was clipped by 0 bases and J by 8 bases, with 13 bases between them. Per the germline V gene, CDR1 is LGHDT and CDR2 is YNNKEL (reference sequence). This CDR3 is CASSQDPSLGGYTF. Here the CDR3 DNA reads TGTGCCAGCAGCCAAGATCCCAGTTTGGGAGGCTACACCTTC.

This clonotype occurred a few times. V gene TRBV7-9 combines with J gene TRBJ2-3; weak D call: TRBD2 (6 bases). In germline, CDR1 is SEHNR, CDR2 FQNEAQ (reference sequence). Trimming shortened V by 6 bases and J by 2 bases, and 15 bases separated the two germline ends. The CDR3 runs to 15 residues. CDR3: CASSHRLENTDTQYF. In nucleotides, the CDR3 is TGTGCCAGCAGTCATCGACTAGAGAACACAGATACGCAGTATTTT.

The genes are TRBV5-1 and TRBJ2-5, with D perhaps TRBD1 or TRBD2 (5 bases each). Germline lookup yields CDR1 SGHRS and CDR2 YFSETQ. The CDR3 is 15 amino acids. Trimming removed 2 bases from V and 1 base from J, with 12 bases in between. This CDR3 reads CASSFAQGPQETQYF. In DNA form, the CDR3 reads TGCGCCAGCAGCTTTGCGCAGGGACCCCAAGAGACCCAGTACTTC.

The CDR3 protein is CASSSHQRSEQYF. The CDR3 DNA follows: TGTGCCAGCAGTTCCCATCAGCGGTCCGAGCAGTACTTC. The rearrangement uses TRBV12-3 or TRBV12-4 and TRBJ2-7; the D gene is possibly TRBD2 (5 bases). The V end lost 4 bases, the J end lost 6 bases, and 13 bases lay between the germline ends. The CDR3 covers 13 residues.

This clonotype turned up a few times. CDR3 bases: TGTGCCAGCAGTTACCAGGCCAGCACCGGGGAGCTGTTTTTT. It translates to CASSYQASTGELFF. The gene calls are TRBV6-5 and TRBJ2-2; unclear D gene. The CDR3 totals 14 residues. Germline V gene sequence: CDR1 MNHEY, CDR2 SVGAGI. Trimming pared 2 bases from V and 4 bases from J, leaving 8 bases between.

This clonotype was counted only a few times. V gene TRBV5-1 combines with J gene TRBJ1-1; tentatively, D is TRBD1 (5 bases). Trimming left V 3 bases short and J 3 bases short, with 12 bases between. CDR3 size: 14 residues. Germline lookup yields CDR1 SGHRS and CDR2 YFSETQ. This CDR3 reads CASSSRDGYTEAFF. In DNA, the CDR3 is TGCGCCAGCAGCTCACGGGACGGCTACACTGAAGCTTTCTTT. The whole variable domain, remainder taken from reference TRBV5-1 and TRBJ1-1, is KAGVTQTPRYLIKTRGQQVTLSCSPISGHRSVSWYQQTPGQGLQFLFEYFSETQRNKGNFPGRFSGRQFSNSRSEMNVSTLELGDSALYLCASSSRDGYTEAFFGQGTRLTVV.